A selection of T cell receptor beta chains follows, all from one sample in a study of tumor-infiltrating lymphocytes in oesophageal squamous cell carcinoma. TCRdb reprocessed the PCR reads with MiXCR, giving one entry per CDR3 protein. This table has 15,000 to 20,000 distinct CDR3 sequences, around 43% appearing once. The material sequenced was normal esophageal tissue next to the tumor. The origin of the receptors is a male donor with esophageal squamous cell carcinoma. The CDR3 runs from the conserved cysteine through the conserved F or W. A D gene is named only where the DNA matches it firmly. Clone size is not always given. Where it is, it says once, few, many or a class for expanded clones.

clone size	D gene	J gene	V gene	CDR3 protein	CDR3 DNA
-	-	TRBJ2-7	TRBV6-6	CASSYGAGRPYEQYF	TGTGCCAGCAGTTACGGAGCGGGCCGTCCCTACGAGCAGTACTTC
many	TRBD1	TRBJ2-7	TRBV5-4	CASSAGQGQAYEQYF	TGTGCCAGCAGCGCAGGACAGGGCCAAGCCTACGAGCAGTACTTC
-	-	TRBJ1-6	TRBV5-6	CASSSGPRNSPLHF	TGTGCCAGCAGCTCGGGGCCCCGTAATTCACCCCTCCACTTT
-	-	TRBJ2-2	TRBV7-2	CASSLDSGSPTGELFF	TGTGCCAGCAGCTTAGACTCAGGGTCCCCCACCGGGGAGCTGTTTTTT
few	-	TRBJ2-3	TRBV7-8	CASSQPSSTDTDTQYF	TGTGCCAGCAGCCAACCGAGCAGCACCGATACAGATACGCAGTATTTT
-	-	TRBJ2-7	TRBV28	CASSYPGGPYEQYF	TGTGCCAGCAGTTACCCCGGGGGTCCCTACGAGCAGTACTTC
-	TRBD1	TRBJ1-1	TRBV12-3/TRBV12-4	CASSRPGQGATEAFF	TGTGCCAGCAGTAGACCGGGACAGGGGGCCACTGAAGCTTTCTTT
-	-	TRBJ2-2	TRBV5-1	CASSPRQANTGELFF	TGCGCCAGCAGCCCTAGACAGGCGAACACCGGGGAGCTGTTTTTT
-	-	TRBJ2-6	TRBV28	CASSSPSRKIGANVLTF	TGTGCCAGCAGTTCTCCCAGCAGGAAAATTGGGGCCAACGTCCTGACTTTC
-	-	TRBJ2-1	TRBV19	CASSTGSYEQFF	TGTGCCAGTAGTACTGGATCCTACGAGCAGTTCTTC
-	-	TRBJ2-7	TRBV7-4	CASSLTANSYEQYF	TGTGCCAGCAGCTTGACAGCTAACTCCTACGAGCAGTACTTC
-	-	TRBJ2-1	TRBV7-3	CASSLAAGAHNEQFF	TGTGCCAGCAGCTTAGCGGCGGGGGCCCACAATGAGCAGTTCTTC
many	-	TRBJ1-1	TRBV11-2	CASSSTYSQAFF	TGTGCCAGCAGCTCTACCTATTCCCAAGCTTTCTTT
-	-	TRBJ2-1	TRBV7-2	CASSLKSRGNDQFF	TGTGCCAGCAGTCTGAAAAGCAGGGGCAATGATCAGTTCTTC
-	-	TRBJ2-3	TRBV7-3	CASSLQVTDTQYF	TGTGCCAGCAGCTTACAGGTCACAGATACGCAGTATTTT
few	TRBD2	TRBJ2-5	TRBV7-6	CASSSGGGETQYF	TGTGCCAGCAGTAGTGGGGGGGGAGAGACCCAGTACTTC
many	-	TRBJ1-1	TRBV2	CASRGWLSNTEAFF	TGTGCCAGCAGGGGGTGGCTCAGTAACACTGAAGCTTTCTTT
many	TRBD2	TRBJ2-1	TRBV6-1	CASTNATGTSGRYPYNEQFF	TGTGCCAGCACCAACGCGACCGGGACTAGCGGGAGGTACCCCTACAATGAGCAGTTCTTC
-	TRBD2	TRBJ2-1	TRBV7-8	CASSLFRVGERGRAGEQFF	TGTGCCAGCAGCTTATTCAGGGTTGGGGAGCGCGGGAGGGCCGGTGAGCAGTTCTTC
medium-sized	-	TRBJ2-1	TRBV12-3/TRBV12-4	CASRKDNYNEQFF	TGTGCCAGCAGGAAAGACAACTACAATGAGCAGTTCTTC
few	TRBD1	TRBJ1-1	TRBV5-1	CASSPGGNTEAFF	TGCGCCAGCAGCCCAGGGGGCAACACTGAAGCTTTCTTT
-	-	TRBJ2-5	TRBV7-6	CASSRSLVSYNEQYF	TGTGCCAGCAGCCGTTCACTAGTGAGTTACAATGAGCAGTACTTC
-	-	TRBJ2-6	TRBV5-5	CASSFRVATGANVLTF	TGTGCCAGCAGCTTCCGGGTAGCGACTGGGGCCAACGTCCTGACTTTC
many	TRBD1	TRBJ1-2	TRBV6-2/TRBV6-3	CASSFGTGTNYGYTF	TGTGCCAGCAGTTTTGGGACAGGGACTAACTATGGCTACACCTTC
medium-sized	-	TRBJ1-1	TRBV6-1	CASSEAGRTEAFF	TGTGCCAGCAGTGAGGCGGGTCGAACTGAAGCTTTCTTT
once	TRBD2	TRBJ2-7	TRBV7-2	CASRVAGVDEQYF	TGTGCCAGCAGGGTAGCGGGAGTAGACGAGCAGTACTTC
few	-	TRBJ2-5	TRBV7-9	CASSLRQGQETQYF	TGTGCCAGCAGCTTACGGCAGGGACAAGAGACCCAGTACTTC
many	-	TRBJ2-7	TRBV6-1	CASSPGRVKGEQYF	TGTGCCAGCAGTCCCGGACGAGTTAAGGGCGAGCAGTACTTC
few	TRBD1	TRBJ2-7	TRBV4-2	CASSQGQGADEQYF	TGTGCCAGCAGCCAAGGGCAGGGGGCCGACGAGCAGTACTTC
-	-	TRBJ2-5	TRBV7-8	CASSLGPQEFQETQYF	TGTGCCAGCAGCTTAGGTCCACAGGAATTCCAAGAGACCCAGTACTTC
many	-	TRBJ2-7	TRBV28	CASSPSPGQPEQYF	TGTGCCAGCAGTCCCTCGCCTGGACAGCCCGAGCAGTACTTC
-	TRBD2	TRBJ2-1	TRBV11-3	CASRPGLAEYNEQFF	TGTGCCAGCAGACCGGGACTAGCGGAATACAATGAGCAGTTCTTC